The T cell receptor (beta chain) under discussion was sequenced for a study of blood T cells in healthy people across ages. General study points: It was held that the diversity estimates obtained from one million T cells were underestimates. The percentage of naive T cells correlated strongly with TCR beta diversity.

Each donor's blood draw was roughly 9.5 milliliters of peripheral blood. This clonotype was counted a few times. Its antigen is undetermined. Germline values: CDR1 GTSNPN, CDR2 SVGIG (reference sequence). This CDR3 contains 11 residues. The ends were cut back, 7 bases at V and 8 bases at J, with 12 bases in the middle. Together with a sample-barcoded 5' primer, a J-beta primer mix was included in a second PCR lasting roughly 6 to 12 cycles. A single record per CDR3 protein comes from TCRdb applying MiXCR to the 5' RACE reads. The sample records around 1.7 million distinct CDR3 sequences, approximately 28% being singletons.

The material sequenced was blood. The chain joins TRBV30 to TRBJ2-1; D uncertain. The receptor comes from a woman in her thirties in good health. CDR3 DNA sequence: TGTGCCTTGTCGCAAGGTGATGAGCAGTTCTTC. Residues: CALSQGDEQFF.